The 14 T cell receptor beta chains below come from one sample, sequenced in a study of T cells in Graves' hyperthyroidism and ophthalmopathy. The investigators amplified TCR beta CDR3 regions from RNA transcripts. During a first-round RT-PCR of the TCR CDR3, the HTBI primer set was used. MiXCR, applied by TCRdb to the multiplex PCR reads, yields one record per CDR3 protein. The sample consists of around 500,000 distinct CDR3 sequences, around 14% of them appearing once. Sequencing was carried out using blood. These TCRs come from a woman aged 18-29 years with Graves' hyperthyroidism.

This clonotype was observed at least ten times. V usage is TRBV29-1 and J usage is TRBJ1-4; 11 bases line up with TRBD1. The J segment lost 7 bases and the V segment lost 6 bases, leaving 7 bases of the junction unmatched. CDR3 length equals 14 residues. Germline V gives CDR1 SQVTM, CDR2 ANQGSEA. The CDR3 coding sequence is TGCAGCGTGGATCCGGGACAGGGGGGTGAAAAACTGTTTTTT. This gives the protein CSVDPGQGGEKLFF.

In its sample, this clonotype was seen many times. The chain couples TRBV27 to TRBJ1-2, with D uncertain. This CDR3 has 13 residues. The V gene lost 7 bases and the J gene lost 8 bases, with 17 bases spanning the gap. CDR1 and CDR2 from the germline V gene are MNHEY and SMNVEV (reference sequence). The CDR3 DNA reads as TGTGCCAGCATAATTCTTCCGCAGTTGGGCTACACCTTC. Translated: CASIILPQLGYTF.

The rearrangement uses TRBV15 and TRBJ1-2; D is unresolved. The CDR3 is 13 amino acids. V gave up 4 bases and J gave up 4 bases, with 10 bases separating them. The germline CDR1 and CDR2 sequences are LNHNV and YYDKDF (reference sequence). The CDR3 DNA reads TGTGCCACCAGCACCCAGGACGCCTATGGCTACACCTTC. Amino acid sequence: CATSTQDAYGYTF.

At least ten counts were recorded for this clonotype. The CDR3 DNA follows: TGTGCCACAACCCCACCCTCTAAGGACCGTGCTAACTATGGCTACACCTTC. Its translation: CATTPPSKDRANYGYTF. The chain employs TRBV10-3 and TRBJ1-2; D unclear. Trimming took 10 bases from V and 0 from J, leaving 24 bases between them. The germline gives CDR1 ENHRY, CDR2 SYGVKD. This CDR3 region has 17 residues.

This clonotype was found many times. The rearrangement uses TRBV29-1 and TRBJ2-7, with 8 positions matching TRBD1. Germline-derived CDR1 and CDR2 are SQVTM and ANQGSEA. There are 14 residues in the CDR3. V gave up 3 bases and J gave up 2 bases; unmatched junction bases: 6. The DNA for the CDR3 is TGCAGCGTTGAGTCCGGGACAGGCACCTACGAGCAGTACTTC. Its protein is CSVESGTGTYEQYF.

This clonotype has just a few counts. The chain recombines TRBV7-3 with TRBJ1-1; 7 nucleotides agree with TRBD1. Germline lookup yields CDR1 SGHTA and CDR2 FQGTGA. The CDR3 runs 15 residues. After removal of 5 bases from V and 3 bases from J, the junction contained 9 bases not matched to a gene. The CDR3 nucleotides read TGTGCCAGCAGCCCCTCGATTACAGGGGACACTGAAGCTTTCTTT. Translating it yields CASSPSITGDTEAFF.

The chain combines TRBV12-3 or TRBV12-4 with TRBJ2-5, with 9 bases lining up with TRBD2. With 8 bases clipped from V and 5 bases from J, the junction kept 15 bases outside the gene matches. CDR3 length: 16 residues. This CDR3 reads CASSRSRLADRETQYF. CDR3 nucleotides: TGTGCCAGCTCGCGTTCACGACTAGCGGATAGGGAGACCCAGTACTTC.

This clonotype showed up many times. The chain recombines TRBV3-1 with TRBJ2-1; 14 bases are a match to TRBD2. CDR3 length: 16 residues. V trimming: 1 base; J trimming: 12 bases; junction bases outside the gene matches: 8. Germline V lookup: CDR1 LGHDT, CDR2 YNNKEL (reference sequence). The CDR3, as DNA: TGTGCCAGCAGCCAAGTCGCGACTAGCGGGAGGGTGGCGCAGTTCTTC. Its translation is CASSQVATSGRVAQFF.

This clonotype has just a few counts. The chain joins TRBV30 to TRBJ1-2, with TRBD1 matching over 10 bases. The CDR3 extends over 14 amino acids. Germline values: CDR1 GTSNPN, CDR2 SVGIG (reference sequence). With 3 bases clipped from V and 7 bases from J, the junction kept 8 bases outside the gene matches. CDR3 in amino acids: CAWSIDRGPGGYTF. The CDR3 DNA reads TGTGCCTGGAGCATCGACAGGGGGCCTGGTGGCTACACCTTC.

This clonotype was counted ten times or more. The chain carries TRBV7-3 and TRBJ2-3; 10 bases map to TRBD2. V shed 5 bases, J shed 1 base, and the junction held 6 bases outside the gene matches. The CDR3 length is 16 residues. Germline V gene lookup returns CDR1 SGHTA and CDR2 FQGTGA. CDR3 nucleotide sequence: TGTGCCAGCAGCGCCGGACTAGCGGCGGGCACAGATACGCAGTATTTT. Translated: CASSAGLAAGTDTQYF.

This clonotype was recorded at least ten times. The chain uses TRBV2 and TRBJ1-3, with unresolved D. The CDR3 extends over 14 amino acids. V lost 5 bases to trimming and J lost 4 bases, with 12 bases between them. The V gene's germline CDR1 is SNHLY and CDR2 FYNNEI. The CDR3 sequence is CASSSTRLGNTIYF. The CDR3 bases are TGTGCCAGCAGTTCTACCCGCCTGGGAAACACCATATATTTT.

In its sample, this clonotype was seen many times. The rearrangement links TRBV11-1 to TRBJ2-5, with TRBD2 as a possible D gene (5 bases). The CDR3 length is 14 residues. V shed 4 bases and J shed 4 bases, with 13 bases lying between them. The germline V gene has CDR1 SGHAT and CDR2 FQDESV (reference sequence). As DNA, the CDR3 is TGTGCCAGCAGCTCTAGCAGGAGAGGAGAGACCCAGTACTTC. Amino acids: CASSSSRRGETQYF.

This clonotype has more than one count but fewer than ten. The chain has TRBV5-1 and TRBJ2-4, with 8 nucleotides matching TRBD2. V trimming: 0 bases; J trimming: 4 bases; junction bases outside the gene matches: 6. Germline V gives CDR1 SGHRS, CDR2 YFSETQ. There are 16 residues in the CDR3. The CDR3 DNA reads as TGCGCCAGCAGCTTGGGAACTAGCGGTCAAAAAAACATTCAGTACTTC. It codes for CASSLGTSGQKNIQYF.

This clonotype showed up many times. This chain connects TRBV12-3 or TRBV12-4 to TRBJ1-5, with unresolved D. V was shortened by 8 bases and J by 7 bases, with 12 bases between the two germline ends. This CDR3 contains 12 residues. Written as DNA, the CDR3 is TGTGCCAGCGCCCTGGCGGGGCAGCCCCAGCATTTT. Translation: CASALAGQPQHF.